Sequencing of this TCR beta chain was carried out in a study of control samples from healthy donors and cancer patients. The method was immunoSEQ multiplex PCR; TCRdb's version includes in-frame clones alone and lacks a portion of them. The table has roughly 220,000 clones, about 95% seen once. A remark on this clone: The same CDR3 is also encoded by other DNA sequences in this sample.

Per germline, CDR1 KGHSH and CDR2 LQKENI. This CDR3 is 15 amino acids long. V lost 0 bases and J lost 7, with 10 bases in between. The sample taken for sequencing was blood. The receptor comes from a man aged 45 to 65 in good health. The genes are TRBV18 and TRBJ1-6, with D tentatively TRBD1 (5 bases). The CDR3 DNA is TGTGCCAGCTCACCACCCCAGGGAGGGAATTCACCCCTCCACTTT. Protein product: CASSPPQGGNSPLHF.